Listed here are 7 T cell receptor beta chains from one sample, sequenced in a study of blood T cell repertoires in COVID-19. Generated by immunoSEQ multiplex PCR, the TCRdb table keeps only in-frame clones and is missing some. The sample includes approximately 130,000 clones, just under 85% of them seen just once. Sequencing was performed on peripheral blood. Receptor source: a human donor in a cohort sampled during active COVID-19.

In nucleotides, the CDR3 is TGTGCCTGGAGTCTGGCAGGCGGGAGGTACACCTTC. The encoded protein is CAWSLAGGRYTF. The chain combines TRBV30 with TRBJ1-2; no firm D call. CDR1 GTSNPN and CDR2 SVGIG come from the germline V gene (reference sequence). CDR3 length: 12 amino acids. Trimming cost V 2 bases and J 11 bases, with 15 bases left between them.

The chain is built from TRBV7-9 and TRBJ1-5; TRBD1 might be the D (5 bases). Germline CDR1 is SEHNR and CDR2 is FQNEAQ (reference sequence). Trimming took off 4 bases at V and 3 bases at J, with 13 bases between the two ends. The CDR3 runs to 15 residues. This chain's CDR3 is CASSSGWGDNQPQHF. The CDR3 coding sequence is TGTGCCAGCAGCTCCGGGTGGGGGGACAATCAGCCCCAGCATTTT.

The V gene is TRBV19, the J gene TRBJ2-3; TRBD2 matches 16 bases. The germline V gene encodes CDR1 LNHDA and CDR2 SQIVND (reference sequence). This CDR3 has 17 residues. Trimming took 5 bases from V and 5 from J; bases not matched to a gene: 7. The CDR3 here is CASSGTSGGALVDTQYF. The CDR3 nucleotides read TGTGCCAGTAGTGGGACTAGCGGGGGGGCGCTGGTAGATACGCAGTATTTT.

The CDR3 here is CASNGDRGYEQYF. The CDR3 DNA is TGTGCCAGTAATGGTGACAGAGGCTACGAGCAGTACTTC. The chain combines TRBV19 with TRBJ2-7; tentatively, D is TRBD1 (5 bases). This CDR3 comprises 13 residues. Germline V gene sequence: CDR1 LNHDA, CDR2 SQIVND (reference sequence). V lost 7 bases to trimming and J lost 3 bases, with 13 bases between them. Supplemented by reference TRBV19 and TRBJ2-7, the full variable domain reads DGGITQSPKYLFRKEGQNVTLSCEQNLNHDAMYWYRQDPGQGLRLIYYSQIVNDFQKGDIAEGYSVSREKKESFPLTVTSAQKNPTAFYLCASNGDRGYEQYFGPGTRLTVT.

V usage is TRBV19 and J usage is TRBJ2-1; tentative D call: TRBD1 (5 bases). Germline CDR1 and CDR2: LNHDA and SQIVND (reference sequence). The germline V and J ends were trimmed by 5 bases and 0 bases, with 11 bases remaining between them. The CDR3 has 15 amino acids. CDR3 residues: CASSFIGASYNEQFF. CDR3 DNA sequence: TGTGCCAGTAGTTTTATAGGGGCCTCCTACAATGAGCAGTTCTTC.

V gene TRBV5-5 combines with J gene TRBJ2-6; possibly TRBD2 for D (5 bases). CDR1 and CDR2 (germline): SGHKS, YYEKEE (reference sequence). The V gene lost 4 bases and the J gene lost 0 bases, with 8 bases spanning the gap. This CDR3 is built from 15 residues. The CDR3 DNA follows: TGTGCCAGCAGCACGGGATTCTCTGGGGCCAACGTCCTGACTTTC. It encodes CASSTGFSGANVLTF.

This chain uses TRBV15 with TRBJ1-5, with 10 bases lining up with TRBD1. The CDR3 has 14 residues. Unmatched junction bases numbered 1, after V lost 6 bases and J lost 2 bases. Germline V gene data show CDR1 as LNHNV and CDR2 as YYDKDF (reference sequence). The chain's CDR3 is CATRTGGGNQPQHF. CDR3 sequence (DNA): TGTGCCACCAGGACAGGGGGCGGCAATCAGCCCCAGCATTTT.